A single sample is the source of the 5 T cell receptor beta chains below, sequenced in a study of T cell repertoires in cytomegalovirus infection (dated by TCRdb to the late 2010s). Instrument on record: Illumina HiSeq 1500. TCRdb handled the public reads itself, with Q25 trimming in fastp and clone calling in MiXCR, and kept productive beta chains. Rows with a matching CDR3 protein are joined into one entry that keeps the most common DNA and genes. For this sample the table gives 70,000 to 75,000 distinct CDR3 sequences, of which 4% were detected only once. The ten largest clones represent around 21% of the sample. Sequencing input: PBMCs. The origin of the receptors is a human donor in good health (CMV status not recorded). Some clones in this sample may be carry-over from other donors' samples.

The sample holds many counts of this clonotype. The chain links TRBV20-1 to TRBJ2-4, with 9 nucleotides matching TRBD2. CDR3 length: 19 residues. Germline assignment: CDR1 DFQATT and CDR2 SNEGSKA (reference sequence). With V trimmed by 3 bases and J by 0 bases, 15 bases remained unmatched. The CDR3 sequence: CSASSAGGFLLLAKNIQYF. The DNA for the CDR3 is TGCAGTGCTAGTTCTGCGGGAGGGTTCCTCCTCTTAGCCAAAAACATTCAGTACTTC.

Ten or more counts support this clonotype. V is TRBV6-1 and J is TRBJ2-1, with 8 bases aligning to TRBD1. This CDR3 region has 17 residues. The ends lost 3 bases at V and 0 bases at J; junction bases unmatched: 7. CDR1 is MNHNS, CDR2 SASEGT, per germline. The CDR3 nucleotides are TGTGCCAGCAGTGATGGGGTCAGGGGGCCCTCCTACAATGAGCAGTTCTTC. This codes for CASSDGVRGPSYNEQFF.

This clonotype occurred many times. The chain uses TRBV7-2 and TRBJ2-7, with D tentatively TRBD1 (5 bases). CDR1 is SGHTA and CDR2 is FQGNSA in the germline V gene. The CDR3 length is 13 residues. The germline V and J ends were trimmed by 3 bases and 7 bases, with 13 bases remaining between them. CDR3 nucleotide sequence: TGTGCCAGCAGCTTTGTTCAGGGTGGGGAGCAGTACTTC. Protein: CASSFVQGGEQYF.

This clonotype was recorded many times. This chain uses TRBV7-2 with TRBJ1-5, with 7 nucleotides matching TRBD1. CDR1 and CDR2 (germline): SGHTA, FQGNSA. This CDR3 spans 15 amino acids. Trimming removed 4 bases from V and 7 bases from J; junction bases left unmatched: 10. This CDR3 reads CASSSGWGGGQPQHF. The CDR3 coding sequence is TGTGCCAGCAGCTCGGGATGGGGAGGGGGCCAGCCCCAGCATTTT.

This clonotype was detected ten times or more. The CDR3 DNA reads TGTGCCAGCAGCTTAATGGGGCTAGCGGGCACCCCTGGGGTGGAGACCCAGTACTTC. Encoded protein: CASSLMGLAGTPGVETQYF. The chain couples TRBV7-2 to TRBJ2-5, with 8 bases matching TRBD2. The J segment lost 5 bases and the V segment lost 2 bases, leaving 19 bases of the junction unmatched. Germline CDR1 is SGHTA and CDR2 is FQGNSA. The CDR3 is 19 amino acids.